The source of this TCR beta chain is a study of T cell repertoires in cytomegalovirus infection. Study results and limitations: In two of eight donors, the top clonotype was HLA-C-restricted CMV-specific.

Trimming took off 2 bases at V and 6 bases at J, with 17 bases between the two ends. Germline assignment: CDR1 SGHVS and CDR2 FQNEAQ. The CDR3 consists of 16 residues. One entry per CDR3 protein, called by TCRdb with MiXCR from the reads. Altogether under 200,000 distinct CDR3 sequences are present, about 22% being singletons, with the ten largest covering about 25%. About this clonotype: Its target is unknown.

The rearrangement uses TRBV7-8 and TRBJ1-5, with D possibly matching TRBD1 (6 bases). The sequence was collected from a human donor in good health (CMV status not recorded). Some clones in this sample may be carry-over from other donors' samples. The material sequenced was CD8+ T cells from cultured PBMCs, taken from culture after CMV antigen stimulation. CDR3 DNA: TGTGCCAGCAGCTTATCAGCTGCGGGGGGCATTCAGCCCCAGCATTTT. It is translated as CASSLSAAGGIQPQHF.